The 27 T cell receptor beta chains in this list originate from one sample, sequenced in a study of T-cell memory formation after mild COVID-19. TCRdb reanalysed the 5' RACE reads using MiXCR and keeps one entry per CDR3 protein. The data contain around 320,000 distinct CDR3 sequences, under 30% of them seen just once; the ten biggest clones take up approximately 13%. The sequenced sample was PBMCs or a T cell subset sorted from them (not recorded which). These receptors all come from an adult woman who had mild COVID-19 (a few samples of this study predate the infection). Cell type and time point are not known.

For the CDR3, the DNA is TGCGCCAGCAGCTTGGCCGTCAGGCGGGGGGAGCAGTACTTC. It encodes CASSLAVRRGEQYF. V and J are TRBV5-1 and TRBJ2-7, with TRBD2 matching 7 bases. With V trimmed by 0 bases and J by 7 bases, 7 bases remained unmatched. The CDR3 contains 14 residues. The germline CDR1 and CDR2 sequences are SGHRS and YFSETQ.

V gene TRBV3-1 combines with J gene TRBJ1-1; D is uncertain. Germline CDR1 reads LGHDT; CDR2 reads YNNKEL (reference sequence). V dropped 1 base and J dropped 1 base, with 4 bases sitting between them. The CDR3 runs 13 residues. The CDR3 loop is CASSQVTNTEAFF. CDR3 nucleotide sequence: TGTGCCAGCAGCCAAGTCACGAACACTGAAGCTTTCTTT.

The chain recombines TRBV20-1 with TRBJ2-5; TRBD2 aligns across 12 bases. CDR1 and CDR2 from the germline V gene are DFQATT and SNEGSKA (reference sequence). V shed 5 bases, J shed 5 bases, and the junction held 6 bases outside the gene matches. CDR3 size: 14 residues. For the CDR3, the DNA is TGCAGTGCTCTAGCGGGGGGGCTGGGTGAGACCCAGTACTTC. Translated: CSALAGGLGETQYF.

The V call is TRBV4-1, the J call TRBJ2-3; D unresolved. The germline V gene encodes CDR1 MGHRA and CDR2 YSYEKL. This CDR3 has 13 residues. V lost 5 bases and J lost 6, with 12 bases in between. CDR3 protein: CASSYSRTDTQYF. CDR3 in DNA: TGCGCCAGCAGCTACAGCCGGACGGATACGCAGTATTTT.

This clonotype has a handful of counts. The V gene is TRBV18, the J gene TRBJ2-1; 8 bases line up with TRBD1. This CDR3 has 16 residues. Germline CDR1 is KGHSH and CDR2 is LQKENI. The V and J ends lost 3 bases and 7 bases, in that order; junction bases with no gene match: 11. The CDR3 DNA is TGTGCCAGCTCACCTGAGCAGACAGGGGTGAAGAATGAGCAGTTCTTC. The encoded protein is CASSPEQTGVKNEQFF. The whole variable domain, filled in from reference TRBV18 and TRBJ2-1, reads NAGVMQNPRHLVRRRGQEARLRCSPMKGHSHVYWYRQLPEEGLKFMVYLQKENIIDESGMPKERFSAEFPKEGPSILRIQQVVRGDSAAYFCASSPEQTGVKNEQFFGPGTRLTVL.

This clonotype was seen more than once but under ten times. V usage is TRBV4-2 and J usage is TRBJ2-5, with 14 bases matching TRBD2. This CDR3 comprises 18 residues. The V and J ends lost 1 base and 4 bases, in that order; junction bases with no gene match: 8. Per the germline V gene, CDR1 is LGHNA and CDR2 is YNFKEQ. Written as DNA, the CDR3 is TGTGCCAGCAGCCAAGGACTAGCGGGAGGGTCGGTCGGAGAGACCCAGTACTTC. This gives the protein CASSQGLAGGSVGETQYF.

This clonotype was recorded a few times. CDR3 loop: CASSQVGTGEETQYF. The CDR3 DNA is TGTGCCAGCAGCCAAGTCGGGACAGGGGAAGAGACCCAGTACTTC. V is TRBV3-1 and J is TRBJ2-5; 10 positions agree with TRBD1. The germline gives CDR1 LGHDT, CDR2 YNNKEL (reference sequence). The V gene end was trimmed by 1 base and the J gene end by 3 bases; junction bases not matched to a gene: 2. The CDR3 has 15 residues.

The table lists this clonotype with a few counts. The genes are TRBV12-3 or TRBV12-4 and TRBJ2-3; no definite D call. CDR3 length equals 12 residues. Trimming removed 4 bases from V and 5 bases from J, with 7 bases in between. CDR3 DNA: TGTGCCAGCAGTTCTGCCAGAGATACGCAGTATTTT. Translated: CASSSARDTQYF.

This clonotype was found a few times. The chain joins TRBV15 to TRBJ2-7, with a tentative D call TRBD1 (5 bases). The CDR3 totals 16 residues. Germline V gene sequence: CDR1 LNHNV, CDR2 YYDKDF (reference sequence). The germline V and J ends were trimmed by 0 bases and 0 bases, with 12 bases remaining between them. As DNA, the CDR3 is TGTGCCACCAGCAGAGACGGACATCTAAGCTCCTACGAGCAGTACTTC. Translation gives CATSRDGHLSSYEQYF.

The rearrangement uses TRBV6-2 or TRBV6-3 and TRBJ2-7, with 7 nucleotides matching TRBD2. CDR1 and CDR2 (germline): MNHEY, SVGEGT. The CDR3 length is 18 residues. Unmatched junction bases numbered 14, after V lost 1 base and J lost 2 bases. This chain's CDR3 is CASSYWREQIITPYEQYF. In DNA form, the CDR3 reads TGTGCCAGCAGTTACTGGCGGGAGCAAATCATAACGCCCTACGAGCAGTACTTC.

The table lists this clonotype with a few counts. The chain carries TRBV3-1 and TRBJ2-7, with 13 positions matching TRBD2. Losses at the gene ends were 3 bases for V and 6 bases for J; bases not matched to a gene: 2. The CDR3 length is 14 residues. Germline V gene sequence: CDR1 LGHDT, CDR2 YNNKEL (reference sequence). DNA for the CDR3: TGTGCCAGCAGCCAGAGGACTAGCGGGAGCGAGCAGTACTTC. Translating it yields CASSQRTSGSEQYF.

A few counts support this clonotype. V usage is TRBV24-1 and J usage is TRBJ2-7; tentatively, D is TRBD1 or TRBD2 (5 bases each). Germline lookup yields CDR1 KGHDR and CDR2 SFDVKD. The CDR3 contains 16 residues. V was shortened by 2 bases and J by 2 bases, with 15 bases between the two germline ends. CDR3 sequence reads: CATSDWGAGRTYEQYF. For the CDR3, the DNA is TGTGCCACCAGTGATTGGGGCGCAGGGAGAACCTACGAGCAGTACTTC.

This clonotype was picked up a small number of times. The chain has TRBV29-1 and TRBJ2-1; D unresolved. The V end was cut by 3 bases, the J end by 0 bases, with 21 bases between. CDR1 and CDR2 (germline): SQVTM, ANQGSEA. The CDR3 totals 18 residues. Here the CDR3 reads CSVEASRASLSSYNEQFF. The CDR3 nucleotides read TGCAGCGTTGAGGCCTCCCGTGCATCCCTGAGCTCCTACAATGAGCAGTTCTTC.

This clonotype was observed a handful of times. The chain uses TRBV12-3 or TRBV12-4 and TRBJ1-1, with a possible D match to TRBD1 (6 bases). The ends were cut back, 8 bases at V and 3 bases at J, with 13 bases in the middle. The CDR3 has 13 amino acids. The CDR3 nucleotides are TGTGCCAGCCAGATAGGGGGGGACACTGAAGCTTTCTTT. Translation gives CASQIGGDTEAFF.

CDR3 in amino acids: CASSLVGTSVSITYEQYF. Written as DNA, the CDR3 is TGTGCCAGCAGCTTAGTGGGGACTAGCGTTTCTATCACCTACGAGCAGTACTTC. The chain has TRBV7-8 and TRBJ2-7; 10 nucleotides line up with TRBD2. V dropped 1 base and J dropped 2; count of bases not matched to a gene: 11. This CDR3 has 18 residues. Germline loops: CDR1 SGHVS, CDR2 FQNEAQ.

V is TRBV2 and J is TRBJ1-2; D is uncertain. There are 14 residues in the CDR3. Looked up from germline, CDR1 is SNHLY and CDR2 is FYNNEI. V lost 3 bases and J 4 bases, leaving 12 bases between the germline ends. As DNA, the CDR3 is TGTGCCAGCAGTGATACGGGTTTGGGCTATGGCTACACCTTC. It translates to CASSDTGLGYGYTF.

The rearrangement links TRBV19 to TRBJ1-5, with D uncertain. Germline loops: CDR1 LNHDA, CDR2 SQIVND (reference sequence). Trimming cost V 9 bases and J 6 bases, with 12 bases left between them. The CDR3 contains 12 residues. This CDR3 is CASGYFGQPQHF. In DNA form, the CDR3 reads TGTGCCAGCGGATACTTCGGTCAGCCCCAGCATTTT.

The genes are TRBV12-3 or TRBV12-4 and TRBJ2-5; D is unresolved. This CDR3 comprises 12 residues. V was clipped by 5 bases and J by 4 bases, with 8 bases between them. The CDR3 loop reads CASSPDVETQYF. In DNA form, the CDR3 reads TGTGCCAGCAGTCCAGACGTAGAGACCCAGTACTTC.

This chain joins TRBV30 and TRBJ2-3; D is perhaps TRBD1 or TRBD2 (6 bases each). V was trimmed by 4 bases and J by 9 bases, leaving 14 bases between them. CDR3 length: 12 residues. Germline assignment: CDR1 GTSNPN and CDR2 SVGIG (reference sequence). In nucleotides, the CDR3 is TGTGCCTGGAACAGGGCCCGGGGGACGCAGTATTTT. It codes for CAWNRARGTQYF.

This clonotype was seen many times. The rearrangement joins TRBV12-3 or TRBV12-4 to TRBJ1-4; no clear D. Trimming cost V 8 bases and J 1 base, with 5 bases left between them. The CDR3 spans 12 residues. This chain's CDR3 is CASCRTNEKLFF. In nucleotides, the CDR3 is TGTGCCAGCTGTAGAACTAATGAAAAACTGTTTTTT.

This clonotype came up a few times. V gene TRBV7-6 combines with J gene TRBJ2-5; TRBD2 might be the D (6 bases). Trimming pared 8 bases from V and 0 bases from J, leaving 16 bases between. The CDR3 contains 15 residues. Germline-derived CDR1 and CDR2 are SGHVS and FNYEAQ. CDR3 region: CASSPLATYQETQYF. Written as DNA, the CDR3 is TGTGCCAGCTCCCCTCTAGCGACGTACCAAGAGACCCAGTACTTC.

The chain carries TRBV6-4 and TRBJ2-1; possibly TRBD1 or TRBD2 for D (5 bases each). V lost 3 bases to trimming and J lost 8 bases, with 8 bases between them. This CDR3 region has 12 residues. Germline CDR1 MRHNA, CDR2 SNTAGT. The CDR3 reads CASSDLGDEQFF. CDR3 nucleotide sequence: TGTGCCAGCAGTGATTTGGGGGATGAGCAGTTCTTC.

The V and J genes are TRBV3-1 and TRBJ2-3; possible D gene TRBD2, 5 bases. In germline, CDR1 is LGHDT, CDR2 YNNKEL (reference sequence). This CDR3 comprises 14 residues. The germline V and J ends were trimmed by 1 base and 3 bases, with 8 bases remaining between them. The CDR3 here is CASSQGRETDTQYF. Here the CDR3 DNA reads TGTGCCAGCAGCCAAGGAAGGGAGACAGATACGCAGTATTTT.

This clonotype has only a few counts. V is TRBV20-1 and J is TRBJ2-7; D may be TRBD2 (5 bases). Germline CDR1 and CDR2: DFQATT and SNEGSKA (reference sequence). The ends were cut back, 1 base at V and 5 bases at J, with 15 bases in the middle. This CDR3 has 14 amino acids. The CDR3 is CSARGVIGSHEQYF. The CDR3 DNA sequence: TGCAGTGCTAGAGGGGTAATAGGGAGCCACGAGCAGTACTTC.

This clonotype showed up just a few times. The chain recombines TRBV5-1 with TRBJ2-5; 7 bases align to TRBD1. This CDR3 spans 14 amino acids. CDR1 is SGHRS, CDR2 YFSETQ, per germline. The trim removed 2 bases at V and 2 bases at J, leaving 3 bases unmatched. The CDR3 spells CASSFDRAQETQYF. The CDR3 DNA reads TGCGCCAGCAGCTTCGACAGGGCGCAAGAGACCCAGTACTTC.

This clonotype was observed many times. The V gene is TRBV12-3 or TRBV12-4, the J gene TRBJ2-1; TRBD1 or TRBD2 may be the D gene (6 bases each). The CDR3 is made up of 14 amino acids. V lost 4 bases and J 0 bases, leaving 7 bases between the germline ends. The CDR3 is CASSWGASYNEQFF. The CDR3 DNA reads as TGTGCCAGCAGTTGGGGGGCCTCCTACAATGAGCAGTTCTTC.

This clonotype was counted between two and nine times. The chain is built from TRBV5-5 and TRBJ2-1; D might be TRBD1 or TRBD2, each matching 5 bases. V lost 5 bases and J lost 6, with 12 bases in between. CDR3 size: 13 residues. Germline CDR1 reads SGHKS; CDR2 reads YYEKEE (reference sequence). The CDR3 spells CASRLWGSNEQFF. CDR3 in DNA: TGTGCCAGCAGACTCTGGGGGAGCAATGAGCAGTTCTTC.